One T cell receptor (beta chain) is described in this entry. The sample belongs to a study of blood T cell repertoires in COVID-19. Those enrolled in Seattle joined during active infection and were followed longitudinally afterward. In the authors' methods: Estimated nucleated cell counts came from reference gene primer amplification. TCRdb's table, derived via immunoSEQ multiplex PCR, lists solely in-frame clones and lacks some. Clone size and the V and J calls come from that table; the DNA yielded D and trimming. The repertoire consists of approximately 280,000 clones, with approximately 90% occurring once and the leading ten covering roughly 7%. The V gene's germline CDR1 is SEHNR and CDR2 FQNEAQ (reference sequence). The CDR3 extends over 13 amino acids. Trimming pared 3 bases from V and 4 bases from J, leaving 9 bases between.

The origin of this receptor is a woman aged 25 to 39 with COVID-19, enrolled during active disease. The chain combines TRBV7-9 with TRBJ1-1, with D unresolved. Sequencing input: peripheral blood. CDR3 sequence (DNA): TGTGCCAGCAGCTTTTACCGGGGCACTGAAGCTTTCTTT. This encodes CASSFYRGTEAFF.